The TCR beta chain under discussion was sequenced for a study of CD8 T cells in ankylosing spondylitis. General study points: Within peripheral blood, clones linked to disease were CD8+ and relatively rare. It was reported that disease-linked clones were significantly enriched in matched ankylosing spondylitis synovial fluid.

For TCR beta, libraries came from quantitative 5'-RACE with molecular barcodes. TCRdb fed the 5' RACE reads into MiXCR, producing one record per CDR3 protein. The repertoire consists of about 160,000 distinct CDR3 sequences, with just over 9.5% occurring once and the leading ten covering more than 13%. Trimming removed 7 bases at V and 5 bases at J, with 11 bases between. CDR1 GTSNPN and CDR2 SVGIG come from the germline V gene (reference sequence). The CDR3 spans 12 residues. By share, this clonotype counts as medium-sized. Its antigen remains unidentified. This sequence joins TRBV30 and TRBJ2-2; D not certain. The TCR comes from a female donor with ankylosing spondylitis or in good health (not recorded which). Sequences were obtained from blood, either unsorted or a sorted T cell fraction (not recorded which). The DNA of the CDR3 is TGTGCCTCTTCAAGCCGAACCGGGGAGCTGTTTTTT. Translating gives CASSSRTGELFF.